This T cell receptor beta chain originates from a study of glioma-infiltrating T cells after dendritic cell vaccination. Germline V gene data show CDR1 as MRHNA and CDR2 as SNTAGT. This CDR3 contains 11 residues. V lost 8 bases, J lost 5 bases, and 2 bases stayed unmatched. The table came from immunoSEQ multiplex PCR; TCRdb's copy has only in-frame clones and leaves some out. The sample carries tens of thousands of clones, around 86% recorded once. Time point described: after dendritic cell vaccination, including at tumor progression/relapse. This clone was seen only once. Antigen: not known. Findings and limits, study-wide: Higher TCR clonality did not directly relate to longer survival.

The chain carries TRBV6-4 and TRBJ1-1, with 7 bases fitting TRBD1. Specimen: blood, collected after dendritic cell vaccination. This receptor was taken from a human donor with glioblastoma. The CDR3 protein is CASRQGTEAFF. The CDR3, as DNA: TGTGCCAGCCGACAGGGTACTGAAGCTTTCTTT.